The T cell receptor beta chain under discussion was sequenced for a study of cytomegalovirus exposure and HLA in healthy donors. Broader study findings: Among TCR beta chains of equal frequency, HLA-associated ones were more clonally expanded in a later analysis.

This clone was counted between two and nine times. Its antigen is not known. Primers: 60 Vbeta forward and 13 Jbeta reverse. Clones were sequenced by immunoSEQ multiplex PCR, and TCRdb holds only the in-frame ones, with some missing. Here the sample spans approximately 210,000 clones, approximately 86% being singletons. In germline, CDR1 is SGHRS, CDR2 YFSETQ. With V trimmed by 3 bases and J by 5 bases, 6 bases remained unmatched. The CDR3 consists of 14 residues. The TCR comes from a young woman in good health and CMV-seronegative. The J gene is TRBJ2-5, the V gene TRBV5-1; 8 bases match TRBD1. Input material: PBMCs. The CDR3 spells CASSSDRALETQYF. CDR3 nucleotides: TGCGCCAGCAGCTCGGACAGGGCCCTGGAGACCCAGTACTTC. The full variable domain, in which reference TRBV5-1 and TRBJ2-5 provide the parts outside the CDR3, is KAGVTQTPRYLIKTRGQQVTLSCSPISGHRSVSWYQQTPGQGLQFLFEYFSETQRNKGNFPGRFSGRQFSNSRSEMNVSTLELGDSALYLCASSSDRALETQYFGPGTRLLVL.